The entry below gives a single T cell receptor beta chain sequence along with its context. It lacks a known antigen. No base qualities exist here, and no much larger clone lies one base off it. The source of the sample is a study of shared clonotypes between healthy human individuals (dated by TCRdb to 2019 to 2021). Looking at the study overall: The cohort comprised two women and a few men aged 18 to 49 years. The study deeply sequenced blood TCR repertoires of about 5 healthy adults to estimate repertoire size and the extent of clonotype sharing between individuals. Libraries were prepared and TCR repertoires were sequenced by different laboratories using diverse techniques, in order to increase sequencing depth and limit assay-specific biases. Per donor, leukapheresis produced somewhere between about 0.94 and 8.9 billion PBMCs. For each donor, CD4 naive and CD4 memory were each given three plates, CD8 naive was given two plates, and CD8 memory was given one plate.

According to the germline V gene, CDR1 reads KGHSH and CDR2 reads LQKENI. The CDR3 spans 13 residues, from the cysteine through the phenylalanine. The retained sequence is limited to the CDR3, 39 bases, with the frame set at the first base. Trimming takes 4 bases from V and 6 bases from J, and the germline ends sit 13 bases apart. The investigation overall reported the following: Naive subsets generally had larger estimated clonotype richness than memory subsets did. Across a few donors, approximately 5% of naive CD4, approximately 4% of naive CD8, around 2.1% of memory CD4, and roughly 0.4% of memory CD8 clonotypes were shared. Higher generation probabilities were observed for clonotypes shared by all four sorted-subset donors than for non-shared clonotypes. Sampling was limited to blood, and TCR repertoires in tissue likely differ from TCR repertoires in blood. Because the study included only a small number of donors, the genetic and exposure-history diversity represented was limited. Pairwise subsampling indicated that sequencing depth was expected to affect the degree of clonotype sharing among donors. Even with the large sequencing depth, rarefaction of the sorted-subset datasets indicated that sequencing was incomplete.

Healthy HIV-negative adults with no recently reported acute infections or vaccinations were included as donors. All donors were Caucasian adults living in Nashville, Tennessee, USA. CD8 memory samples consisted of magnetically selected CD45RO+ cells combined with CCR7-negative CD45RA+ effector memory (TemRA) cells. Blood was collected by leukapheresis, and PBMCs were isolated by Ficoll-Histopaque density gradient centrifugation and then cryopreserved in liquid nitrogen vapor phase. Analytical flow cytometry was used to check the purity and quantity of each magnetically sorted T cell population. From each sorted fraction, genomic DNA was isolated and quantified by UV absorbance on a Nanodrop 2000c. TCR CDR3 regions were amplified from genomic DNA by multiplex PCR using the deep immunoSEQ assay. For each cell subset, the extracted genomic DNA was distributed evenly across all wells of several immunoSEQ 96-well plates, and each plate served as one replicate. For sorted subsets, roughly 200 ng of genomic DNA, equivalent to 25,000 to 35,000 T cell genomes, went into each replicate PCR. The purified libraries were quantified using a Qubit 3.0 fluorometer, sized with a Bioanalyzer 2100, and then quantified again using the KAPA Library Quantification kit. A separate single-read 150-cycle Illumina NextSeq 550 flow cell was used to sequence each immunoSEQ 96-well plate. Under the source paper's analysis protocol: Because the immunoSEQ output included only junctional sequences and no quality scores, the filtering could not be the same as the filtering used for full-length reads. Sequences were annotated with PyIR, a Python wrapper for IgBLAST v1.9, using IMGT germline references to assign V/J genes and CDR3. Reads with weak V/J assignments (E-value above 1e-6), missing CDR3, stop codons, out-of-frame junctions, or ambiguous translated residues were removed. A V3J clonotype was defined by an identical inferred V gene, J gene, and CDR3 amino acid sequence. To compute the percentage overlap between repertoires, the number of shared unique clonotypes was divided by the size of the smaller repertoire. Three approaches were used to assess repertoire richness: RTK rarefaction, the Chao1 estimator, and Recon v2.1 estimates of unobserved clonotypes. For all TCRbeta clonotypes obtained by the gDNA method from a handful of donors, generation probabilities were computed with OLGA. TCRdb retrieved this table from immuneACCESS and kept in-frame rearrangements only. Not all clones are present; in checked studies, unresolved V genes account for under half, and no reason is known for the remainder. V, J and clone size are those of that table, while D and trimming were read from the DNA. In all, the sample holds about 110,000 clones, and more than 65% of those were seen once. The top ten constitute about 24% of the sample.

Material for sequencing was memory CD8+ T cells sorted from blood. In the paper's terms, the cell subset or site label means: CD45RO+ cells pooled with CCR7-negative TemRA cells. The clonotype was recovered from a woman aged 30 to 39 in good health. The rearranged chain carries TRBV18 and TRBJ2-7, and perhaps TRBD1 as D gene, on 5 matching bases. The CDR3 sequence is CASSRTPPAEQYF. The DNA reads TGTGCCAGCTCACGGACACCGCCGGCCGAGCAGTACTTC.